What follows describes a single T cell receptor beta chain. As yet, its antigen is unknown. Both iRepertoire HTBI primers and Arm-PCR of CDR3 regions were used to build the TCR beta libraries. A single record per CDR3 protein comes from TCRdb applying MiXCR to the multiplex PCR reads. The table includes 540,000 or so distinct CDR3 sequences, 13% detected once. The V gene end was trimmed by 10 bases and the J gene end by 5 bases; junction bases not matched to a gene: 17. Germline CDR1 reads MNHEY; CDR2 reads SMNVEV (reference sequence). The CDR3 is 16 residues long. The entry originates in a study of regulatory T cells in long-lasting Graves disease. General study points: Favoring TRBV28, TRBJ1-2 and TRBJ2-5 was a feature seen in persistent disease.

The sample's time point: newly diagnosed GD, antithyroid drugs for less than 3 months. Isolated PBMC RNA provided the starting material for the TCR library. The guidelines of the American Thyroid Association were the basis for diagnosing Graves' disease. Patients were from an endocrinology department in Xi'an, China. These data also formed part of another study, on T cells in Graves' hyperthyroidism and ophthalmopathy.

The J gene is TRBJ1-1, the V gene TRBV27, with 9 bases lining up with TRBD1. The source of this sequence is a man younger than 40 with Graves disease. Material: peripheral blood mononuclear cells (PBMCs), obtained at new diagnosis, from a patient treated with antithyroid drugs. The CDR3 region has the DNA TGTGCCACCACCCCTCAACAGGGGGCGAAATGGACTGAAGCTTTCTTT. Protein product: CATTPQQGAKWTEAFF.